These T cell receptor beta chains were read from a single sample in a study of identical twins. TCRdb passed the 5' RACE reads through MiXCR, listing each CDR3 protein once. The profile shows some 1,600,000 distinct CDR3 sequences, less than 40% of them singletons. The sequencing sample was made of cord blood. The receptor set was obtained from a newborn girl in good health. Both conserved end residues are part of each CDR3. Fields, in order: J gene, D gene, clone size, V gene, CDR3 protein, CDR3 DNA. The D gene is left open where the match is weak. Some rows have no size entry. The others give once, few or many, or a class for an expanded clone.

TRBJ2-1	.	many	TRBV29-1	CSVASGASRSEQFF	TGCAGCGTTGCCTCAGGGGCTTCAAGGAGTGAGCAGTTCTTC
TRBJ1-4	TRBD1	.	TRBV6-5	CASRSNDRAGIEKLFF	TGTGCCAGCAGAAGCAATGACAGGGCGGGAATTGAAAAACTGTTTTTT
TRBJ2-7	.	.	TRBV5-1	CASSLAVGIYEQYF	TGCGCCAGCAGCTTGGCGGTGGGGATCTACGAGCAGTACTTC
TRBJ2-2	.	few	TRBV2	CASSADNTGELFF	TGTGCCAGCAGTGCCGACAACACCGGGGAGCTGTTTTTT
TRBJ1-6	.	.	TRBV12-3/TRBV12-4	CASSPRTASYNSPLHF	TGTGCCAGCAGTCCTAGGACAGCTTCCTATAATTCACCCCTCCACTTT
TRBJ2-3	TRBD1	few	TRBV2	CASSLGTGSVADTQYF	TGTGCCAGCAGCCTCGGGACAGGGAGCGTGGCAGATACGCAGTATTTT
TRBJ2-7	TRBD2	.	TRBV9	CASSKTSGASYNEQYF	TGTGCCAGCAGCAAGACTAGCGGGGCCTCCTACAATGAGCAGTACTTC
TRBJ1-5	.	few	TRBV20-1	CSASFVGRPDQPQHF	TGCAGTGCTAGTTTCGTCGGCAGGCCCGATCAGCCCCAGCATTTT
TRBJ2-3	TRBD2	few	TRBV20-1	CSARTSSDTQYF	TGCAGTGCTCGGACTAGCTCAGATACGCAGTATTTT
TRBJ1-6	.	few	TRBV10-3	CAISDYRLRQESSYNSPLHF	TGTGCCATCAGTGATTATCGGCTTCGACAGGAAAGCTCCTATAATTCACCCCTCCACTTT
TRBJ2-7	TRBD2	once	TRBV28	CASSFRTSEVSSYEQYF	TGTGCCAGCAGTTTCAGGACTAGCGAAGTCTCCTCCTACGAGCAGTACTTC
TRBJ2-1	TRBD2	.	TRBV25-1	CASTRVAGVTGEQFF	TGTGCCAGCACCAGGGTAGCGGGAGTGACGGGTGAGCAGTTCTTC
TRBJ2-3	.	few	TRBV12-3/TRBV12-4	CASSLETASTQYF	TGTGCCAGCAGTTTAGAAACCGCCAGTACGCAGTATTTT
TRBJ2-2	.	few	TRBV20-1	CSARDQLVPGELFF	TGCAGTGCTAGAGATCAGCTAGTGCCCGGGGAGCTGTTTTTT
TRBJ2-3	TRBD2	many	TRBV2	CASRGLAGDTQYF	TGTGCCAGCAGAGGACTAGCTGGAGATACGCAGTATTTT
TRBJ2-4	TRBD2	.	TRBV20-1	CSARVDSGRIGLAKNIQYF	TGCAGTGCTAGAGTTGACAGCGGGAGGATCGGATTAGCCAAAAACATTCAGTACTTC
TRBJ1-1	TRBD1	.	TRBV5-1	CASSLAEGTAMNTEAFF	TGCGCCAGCAGCTTGGCCGAAGGGACAGCCATGAACACTGAAGCTTTCTTT
TRBJ2-7	.	.	TRBV28	CASSASGAYNEQYF	TGTGCCAGCAGTGCCAGCGGAGCCTACAATGAGCAGTACTTC
TRBJ2-7	.	many	TRBV12-3/TRBV12-4	CASSSVPWGYYEQYF	TGTGCCAGCAGTTCGGTCCCTTGGGGCTACTACGAGCAGTACTTC
TRBJ2-3	.	.	TRBV5-4	CASSLGGLGPDTQYF	TGTGCCAGCAGCTTGGGGGGACTGGGACCAGATACGCAGTATTTT
TRBJ2-5	.	.	TRBV4-1	CASSQGNSSLGTCQETQYF	TGCGCCAGCAGCCAAGGGAATAGTAGCCTGGGGACCTGCCAAGAGACCCAGTACTTC
TRBJ2-3	TRBD1	.	TRBV28	CASSSDRGRWTDTQYF	TGTGCCAGCAGTTCCGACAGGGGGCGATGGACAGATACGCAGTATTTT